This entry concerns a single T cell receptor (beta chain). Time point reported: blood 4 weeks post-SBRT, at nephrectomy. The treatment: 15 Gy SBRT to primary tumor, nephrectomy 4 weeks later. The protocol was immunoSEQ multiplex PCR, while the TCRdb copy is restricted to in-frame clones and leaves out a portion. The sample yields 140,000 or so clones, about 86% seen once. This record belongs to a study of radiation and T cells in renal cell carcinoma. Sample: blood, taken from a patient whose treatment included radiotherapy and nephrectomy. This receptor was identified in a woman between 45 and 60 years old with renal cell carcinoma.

The CDR3 nucleotides read TGCAGCGTTACCACAGGGGTTAGCAATCAGCCCCAGCATTTT. This gives the protein CSVTTGVSNQPQHF. The chain employs TRBV29-1 and TRBJ1-5; TRBD1 matches at 7 bases. CDR3 size: 14 residues. V trimming: 5 bases; J trimming: 0 bases; junction bases outside the gene matches: 4. Germline V gene data show CDR1 as SQVTM and CDR2 as ANQGSEA.